At least ten counts were recorded for the clone carrying this TCR beta chain. MiXCR was run by TCRdb on the 5' RACE reads, yielding one entry per CDR3 protein. The table records about 26,000 distinct CDR3 sequences, under 5.5% of them present only once. These data belong to a study of T cells after yellow fever vaccination. The V segment lost 5 bases and the J segment 15 bases; nucleotides outside the gene matches: 6. CDR3 size: 12 residues. Germline CDR1 is SNHLY and CDR2 is FYNNEI. The sample consisted of PBMCs, either bulk or a sorted T-cell subset (CD4+, CD8+, memory, or dextramer-sorted; not recorded which), taken on the day of the yellow fever booster vaccination. The TCR was taken from a man younger than 35 who received the YFV17D yellow fever vaccine. The chain has TRBV2 and TRBJ2-3, with 12 nucleotides matching TRBD2. CDR3 amino acids: CASSTTSGGPYF. Here the CDR3 DNA reads TGTGCCAGCAGTACCACTAGCGGGGGGCCCTATTTT.